The next 20 T cell receptor beta chains were all read from a single sample in a study of CD8+CD57+ T cells in acquired aplastic anemia. Genomic DNA served as template for TCR beta VDJ and CDR3 profiling. TCRdb fed the reads into MiXCR, producing one record per CDR3 protein. The table includes 250,000 to 300,000 distinct CDR3 sequences, approximately 56% detected once. What was sequenced was sorted CD4+, CD8+, or CD8+CD57+ T cells (not recorded which) from PBMCs. These receptors were obtained from a human donor with severe aplastic anemia or a healthy control (not recorded which).

V is TRBV7-9 and J is TRBJ1-1, with no clear D. Looked up from germline, CDR1 is SEHNR and CDR2 is FQNEAQ (reference sequence). Between the trimmed V and J ends, which lost 5 bases and 0 bases, there was a span of 4 bases. The CDR3 has 12 residues. The CDR3 nucleotides are TGTGCCAGCAGCCCTCTGAACACTGAAGCTTTCTTT. This gives the protein CASSPLNTEAFF. The variable domain in full, with the rest retrieved from reference TRBV7-9 and TRBJ1-1, is DTGVSQNPRHKITKRGQNVTFRCDPISEHNRLYWYRQTLGQGPEFLTYFQNEAQLEKSRLLSDRFSAERPKGSFSTLEIQRTEQGDSAMYLCASSPLNTEAFFGQGTRLTVV.

This clonotype has at least ten counts. The rearrangement links TRBV10-3 to TRBJ2-3, with 11 bases aligning to TRBD2. V shed 10 bases and J 4 bases; nucleotides not matched to a gene: 13. The CDR3 sequence is 16 residues long. Germline-derived CDR1 and CDR2 are ENHRY and SYGVKD. CDR3 sequence reads: CATSRDSGGAPDTQYF. DNA of the CDR3: TGTGCCACATCGAGGGATAGCGGGGGGGCCCCAGATACGCAGTATTTT.

With regard to this clonotype: Sequence at one end of the junction differs from germline and may be a read error. The chain couples TRBV7-2 to TRBJ2-1, with 9 nucleotides matching TRBD2. The CDR3 is 17 amino acids. Germline CDR1 SGHTA, CDR2 FQGNSA. Here the CDR3 DNA reads TGTGCCAGCAGCTTAGGCTGGCGGGGGGGAAGCTACAATGAGCAGCTCTTC. This gives the protein CASSLGWRGGSYNEQLF.

The V gene is TRBV7-2, the J gene TRBJ1-1; maybe TRBD1 (6 bases). The germline V gene encodes CDR1 SGHTA and CDR2 FQGNSA. V gave up 9 bases and J gave up 8 bases, with 16 bases separating them. The CDR3 extends over 12 amino acids. CDR3 nucleotides: TGTGCCAGTAGTAGACAGGTTGGGGAAGCTTTCTTT. Its protein is CASSRQVGEAFF.

This clonotype was counted a few times. V gene TRBV20-1 combines with J gene TRBJ1-2, with D possibly matching TRBD1 (6 bases). Trimming removed 5 bases from V and 4 bases from J, with 8 bases in between. CDR1 is DFQATT, CDR2 SNEGSKA, per germline (reference sequence). This CDR3 comprises 11 residues. CDR3 coding DNA: TGCAGTGCTTTGGACAGCTATGGCTACACCTTC. Translated: CSALDSYGYTF.

This chain connects TRBV9 to TRBJ1-1; perhaps TRBD1 as D (5 bases). CDR1 is SGDLS and CDR2 is YYNGEE in the germline V gene. This CDR3 region has 16 residues. V was clipped by 0 bases and J by 0 bases, with 12 bases between them. CDR3 DNA: TGTGCCAGCAGCGTAGGTTCCCAGGGCCTGAACACTGAAGCTTTCTTT. Protein product: CASSVGSQGLNTEAFF.

The V and J genes are TRBV20-1 and TRBJ2-5, with D tentatively TRBD1 (5 bases). The V gene lost 5 bases and the J gene lost 2 bases, with 18 bases spanning the gap. The CDR3 runs 15 residues. Germline CDR1 DFQATT, CDR2 SNEGSKA (reference sequence). CDR3 loop: CSAPPRGQPQETQYF. The CDR3 coding sequence is TGCAGTGCTCCCCCTAGGGGCCAGCCACAAGAGACCCAGTACTTC.

This clonotype occurred many times. The chain employs TRBV15 and TRBJ1-3; the D is unclear. This CDR3 has 13 amino acids. CDR1 is LNHNV and CDR2 is YYDKDF in the germline V gene (reference sequence). The V end lost 8 bases, the J end lost 4 bases, and 12 bases lay between the germline ends. The CDR3 loop reads CATGRAWGNTIYF. CDR3 DNA: TGTGCCACCGGGAGAGCGTGGGGAAACACCATATATTTT.

The chain combines TRBV2 with TRBJ2-4, with D perhaps TRBD1 (6 bases). Germline V gene data show CDR1 as SNHLY and CDR2 as FYNNEI. Trimming took 8 bases from V and 0 from J, leaving 17 bases between them. This CDR3 region has 16 residues. The CDR3 bases are TGTGCCAGCGGTATCGCAGGGACAAGAGCCAAAAACATTCAGTACTTC. It translates to CASGIAGTRAKNIQYF.

The V and J genes are TRBV9 and TRBJ2-2; D is uncertain. Trimming removed 0 bases from V and 3 bases from J, with 6 bases in between. Per germline, CDR1 SGDLS and CDR2 YYNGEE. The CDR3 runs to 14 residues. The CDR3, as DNA: TGTGCCAGCAGCGTAGACACTTACACCGGGGAGCTGTTTTTT. It specifies CASSVDTYTGELFF.

The chain uses TRBV29-1 and TRBJ2-7; D might be TRBD2 (6 bases). The CDR3 has 14 amino acids. With 4 bases removed from V and 3 bases from J, the gap between germline ends came to 16 bases. From germline, CDR1 is SQVTM and CDR2 ANQGSEA. Written as DNA, the CDR3 is TGCAGCGTTGCCCGGACTACAATAATCTACGAGCAGTACTTC. Its protein product is CSVARTTIIYEQYF.

In this sample, this clonotype turned up a few times. The J gene is TRBJ1-1, the V gene TRBV7-2; D unresolved. V was pared by 1 base and J by 0 bases, with 9 bases between. Germline CDR1 SGHTA, CDR2 FQGNSA. This CDR3 has 15 residues. The CDR3 DNA follows: TGTGCCAGCAGCTTAGAAAGTGATATGAACACTGAAGCTTTCTTT. Its protein is CASSLESDMNTEAFF. The full variable domain, with the rest looked up from reference TRBV7-2 and TRBJ1-1, is GAGVSQSPSNKVTEKGKDVELRCDPISGHTALYWYRQSLGQGLEFLIYFQGNSAPDKSGLPSDRFSAERTGGSVSTLTIQRTQQEDSAVYLCASSLESDMNTEAFFGQGTRLTVV.

V usage is TRBV7-3 and J usage is TRBJ2-3; D is unclear. The CDR3 is 14 amino acids. V dropped 2 bases and J dropped 0 bases, with 6 bases sitting between them. Germline lookup yields CDR1 SGHTA and CDR2 FQGTGA. The CDR3 sequence: CASSLARSTDTQYF. The CDR3 DNA follows: TGTGCCAGCAGCTTAGCCCGGAGCACAGATACGCAGTATTTT.

The sample holds a few counts of this clonotype. The chain employs TRBV2 and TRBJ1-2, with D hard to call. The germline V and J ends were trimmed by 7 bases and 2 bases, with 14 bases remaining between them. The CDR3 consists of 14 residues. The germline gives CDR1 SNHLY, CDR2 FYNNEI. For the CDR3, the DNA is TGTGCCAGCAAGGCGGACTACGTCAACTATGGCTACACCTTC. Residues: CASKADYVNYGYTF. Complete variable domain (other parts from reference TRBV2 and TRBJ1-2): EPEVTQTPSHQVTQMGQEVILRCVPISNHLYFYWYRQILGQKVEFLVSFYNNEISEKSEIFDDQFSVERPDGSNFTLKIRSTKLEDSAMYFCASKADYVNYGYTFGSGTRLTVV.

The genes are TRBV9 and TRBJ2-1, with 12 bases fitting TRBD2. The germline V gene has CDR1 SGDLS and CDR2 YYNGEE. Germline trimming cut 3 bases from V and 4 bases from J; bases unmatched to any gene: 5. This CDR3 contains 16 residues. The CDR3 spells CASSATGTSGYNEQFF. The CDR3 DNA reads TGTGCCAGCAGCGCCACAGGGACTAGCGGGTACAATGAGCAGTTCTTC.

Ten or more counts support this clonotype. The V and J genes are TRBV7-6 and TRBJ2-2; D might be TRBD2 (6 bases). V was pared by 5 bases and J by 4 bases, with 14 bases between. This CDR3 is 15 amino acids long. CDR1 is SGHVS, CDR2 FNYEAQ, per germline. The CDR3 spells CASSPFAGGTGELFF. The CDR3 DNA reads TGTGCCAGCAGCCCCTTCGCCGGGGGCACCGGGGAGCTGTTTTTT.

This chain uses TRBV19 with TRBJ1-1, with 10 bases identical to TRBD1. Losses at the gene ends were 7 bases for V and 6 bases for J; bases not matched to a gene: 14. Germline V gene data show CDR1 as LNHDA and CDR2 as SQIVND (reference sequence). The length of the CDR3 is 16 residues. The CDR3: CASTGRDRGLYAEAFF. In DNA form, the CDR3 reads TGTGCCAGTACCGGCCGGGACAGGGGATTATATGCTGAAGCTTTCTTT.

This CDR3 is CASAGSSGPYEQYF. The CDR3 DNA reads TGTGCCAGCGCGGGGTCTAGCGGGCCGTACGAGCAGTACTTC. The chain recombines TRBV6-5 with TRBJ2-7; 8 bases match TRBD2. This CDR3 is built from 14 residues. CDR1 and CDR2 (germline): MNHEY, SVGAGI. Trimming took 8 bases from V and 4 from J; bases not matched to a gene: 10.

In its sample, this clonotype was seen a few times. The chain couples TRBV7-8 to TRBJ2-7; TRBD2 aligns across 9 bases. Germline CDR1 and CDR2: SGHVS and FQNEAQ. The ends lost 1 base at V and 7 bases at J; junction bases unmatched: 8. This CDR3 spans 15 amino acids. The CDR3 reads CASSLGREGHREQYF. CDR3 nucleotides: TGTGCCAGCAGCTTAGGGCGGGAGGGCCATAGGGAGCAGTACTTC.

This clonotype showed up many times. The DNA of the CDR3 is TGCAGCGTTGAAGCCGACGGGCCAGCGAGGGGCAAAAACATTCAGTACTTC. Its translation: CSVEADGPARGKNIQYF. The V and J genes are TRBV29-1 and TRBJ2-4; D might be TRBD1 or TRBD2, each matching 5 bases. Trimming removed 1 base from V and 3 bases from J, with 19 bases in between. CDR1 is SQVTM, CDR2 ANQGSEA, per germline. The CDR3 extends over 17 amino acids. Combining the CDR3 with reference TRBV29-1 and TRBJ2-4 gives the whole variable domain SAVISQKPSRDICQRGTSLTIQCQVDSQVTMMFWYRQQPGQSLTLIATANQGSEATYESGFVIDKFPISRPNLTFSTLTVSNMSPEDSSIYLCSVEADGPARGKNIQYFGAGTRLSVL.